The rows below give T cell receptor beta chains drawn from one sample of a study of cytomegalovirus exposure and HLA in healthy donors. This table comes from immunoSEQ multiplex PCR, and its TCRdb copy is limited to in-frame clones, with some not included. This table has some 120,000 clones, 75% to 85% appearing once. Sequencing was done on a sample of PBMCs. The receptor set was obtained from a man aged 30 to 45 in good health and CMV-seropositive. Each CDR3 is given with its conserved first and last residue. Fields, in order: J gene, V gene, D gene, clone size, CDR3 protein, CDR3 DNA. A D gene is named only where the DNA matches it firmly. The size entry is marked missing in some rows and otherwise reads once, few, many or a size class.

J gene: TRBJ1-2
V gene: TRBV5-1
D gene: NA
clone size: NA
CDR3 protein: CASSLDATGHYGYTF
CDR3 DNA: TGCGCCAGCAGCTTGGATGCGACAGGCCACTATGGCTACACCTTC

J gene: TRBJ2-7
V gene: TRBV6-6
D gene: NA
clone size: NA
CDR3 protein: CASSGRDKIYEQYF
CDR3 DNA: TGTGCCAGCAGCGGCAGGGACAAGATCTACGAGCAGTACTTC

J gene: TRBJ2-1
V gene: TRBV19
D gene: TRBD1
clone size: once
CDR3 protein: CASSGIDRENEQFF
CDR3 DNA: TGTGCCAGTAGTGGCATAGACAGGGAAAATGAGCAGTTCTTC

J gene: TRBJ2-7
V gene: TRBV6-4
D gene: TRBD2
clone size: NA
CDR3 protein: CASSDSVKWVRTSGGDEQYF
CDR3 DNA: TGTGCCAGCAGTGACTCCGTAAAATGGGTGCGAACTAGCGGGGGGGACGAGCAGTACTTC

J gene: TRBJ2-7
V gene: TRBV29-1
D gene: NA
clone size: NA
CDR3 protein: CSGQGLSYEQYF
CDR3 DNA: TGCAGCGGGCAGGGGTTATCCTACGAGCAGTACTTC

J gene: TRBJ2-5
V gene: TRBV19
D gene: NA
clone size: NA
CDR3 protein: CASSIVASSETQYF
CDR3 DNA: TGTGCCAGTAGTATAGTAGCTTCTTCGGAGACCCAGTACTTC

J gene: TRBJ2-7
V gene: TRBV29-1
D gene: TRBD1
clone size: few
CDR3 protein: CSVASRTGGDEQYF
CDR3 DNA: TGCAGCGTTGCCTCACGGACAGGGGGCGACGAGCAGTACTTC

J gene: TRBJ2-2
V gene: TRBV27
D gene: NA
clone size: NA
CDR3 protein: CASSRQGRGPGELFF
CDR3 DNA: TGTGCCAGCAGCCGACAGGGGAGGGGACCCGGGGAGCTGTTTTTT

J gene: TRBJ2-3
V gene: TRBV5-1
D gene: NA
clone size: few
CDR3 protein: CASSLGPNRGTDTQYF
CDR3 DNA: TGCGCCAGCAGCTTGGGCCCCAACAGGGGCACAGATACGCAGTATTTT

J gene: TRBJ2-2
V gene: TRBV5-1
D gene: TRBD2
clone size: NA
CDR3 protein: CASSPLGGTTNTGELFF
CDR3 DNA: TGCGCCAGCAGCCCCCTGGGCGGGACTACGAACACCGGGGAGCTGTTTTTT

J gene: TRBJ2-1
V gene: TRBV7-9
D gene: NA
clone size: NA
CDR3 protein: CASSLSRNEQFF
CDR3 DNA: TGTGCCAGCAGCTTATCTAGGAATGAGCAGTTCTTC

J gene: TRBJ2-1
V gene: TRBV7-6
D gene: TRBD1
clone size: NA
CDR3 protein: CASSFGQGDNEQFF
CDR3 DNA: TGTGCCAGCAGCTTCGGACAGGGGGACAATGAGCAGTTCTTC

J gene: TRBJ2-2
V gene: TRBV7-6
D gene: NA
clone size: NA
CDR3 protein: CASSLRGGELFF
CDR3 DNA: TGTGCCAGCAGCTTAAGAGGCGGGGAGCTGTTTTTT

J gene: TRBJ1-1
V gene: TRBV29-1
D gene: NA
clone size: once
CDR3 protein: CSVEVGMGTEAFF
CDR3 DNA: TGCAGCGTTGAGGTCGGGATGGGGACTGAAGCTTTCTTT

J gene: TRBJ1-5
V gene: TRBV30
D gene: NA
clone size: few
CDR3 protein: CAWSGNGHPNQPQHF
CDR3 DNA: TGTGCCTGGAGTGGGAACGGACACCCCAATCAGCCCCAGCATTTT

J gene: TRBJ2-2
V gene: TRBV6-6
D gene: TRBD2
clone size: NA
CDR3 protein: CASSYAQRGGTGELFF
CDR3 DNA: TGTGCCAGCAGTTACGCCCAGCGGGGGGGTACCGGGGAGCTGTTTTTT

J gene: TRBJ1-6
V gene: TRBV5-1
D gene: TRBD1
clone size: NA
CDR3 protein: CASSVGGQGQAPLHF
CDR3 DNA: TGCGCCAGCAGCGTCGGGGGACAGGGCCAGGCACCCCTCCACTTT

J gene: TRBJ2-7
V gene: TRBV10-3
D gene: NA
clone size: NA
CDR3 protein: CAISDSYAGDSYEQYF
CDR3 DNA: TGTGCCATCAGTGATTCGTACGCTGGGGACTCCTACGAGCAGTACTTC

J gene: TRBJ2-2
V gene: TRBV30
D gene: NA
clone size: NA
CDR3 protein: CAWSVRLTLTGELFF
CDR3 DNA: TGTGCCTGGAGTGTACGTCTCACTCTCACCGGGGAGCTGTTTTTT

J gene: TRBJ1-2
V gene: TRBV25-1
D gene: TRBD1
clone size: NA
CDR3 protein: CASSEGGQAHNYGYTF
CDR3 DNA: TGTGCCAGCAGTGAGGGGGGACAGGCTCATAACTATGGCTACACCTTC

J gene: TRBJ2-3
V gene: TRBV29-1
D gene: TRBD1
clone size: NA
CDR3 protein: CSVGGALDRGRVSVTDTQYF
CDR3 DNA: TGCAGCGTTGGGGGGGCCCTAGACAGGGGGCGCGTCTCAGTCACAGATACGCAGTATTTT

J gene: TRBJ1-2
V gene: TRBV14
D gene: TRBD1
clone size: NA
CDR3 protein: CASSRDRDYGYTF
CDR3 DNA: TGTGCCAGCAGTCGAGACAGGGACTATGGCTACACCTTC

J gene: TRBJ2-5
V gene: TRBV2
D gene: TRBD2
clone size: few
CDR3 protein: CASGGDSRLQETQYF
CDR3 DNA: TGTGCCAGTGGGGGGGATTCGCGGCTACAAGAGACCCAGTACTTC

J gene: TRBJ2-2
V gene: TRBV5-1
D gene: TRBD1
clone size: NA
CDR3 protein: CASSLVGGDTGELFF
CDR3 DNA: TGCGCCAGCAGCTTGGTAGGGGGCGACACCGGGGAGCTGTTTTTT

J gene: TRBJ2-2
V gene: TRBV6-6
D gene: NA
clone size: NA
CDR3 protein: CASSLQGSNTGELFF
CDR3 DNA: TGTGCCAGCAGTCTTCAGGGATCGAACACCGGGGAGCTGTTTTTT

J gene: TRBJ2-7
V gene: TRBV12-5
D gene: NA
clone size: NA
CDR3 protein: CASSRPPEAYEQYF
CDR3 DNA: TGTGCTAGTAGCCGACCCCCCGAGGCCTACGAGCAGTACTTC

J gene: TRBJ1-6
V gene: TRBV2
D gene: NA
clone size: few
CDR3 protein: CASSLKSSYNSPLHF
CDR3 DNA: TGTGCCAGCAGCCTGAAGAGCTCCTATAATTCACCCCTCCACTTT

J gene: TRBJ2-3
V gene: TRBV6-4
D gene: TRBD2
clone size: NA
CDR3 protein: CASSDSGGATDTQYF
CDR3 DNA: TGTGCCAGCAGTGATAGCGGGGGGGCCACAGATACGCAGTATTTT

J gene: TRBJ1-2
V gene: TRBV19
D gene: TRBD1
clone size: NA
CDR3 protein: CASSQGASGYTF
CDR3 DNA: TGTGCCAGTAGTCAGGGGGCGAGTGGCTACACCTTC

J gene: TRBJ1-2
V gene: TRBV27
D gene: NA
clone size: NA
CDR3 protein: CASRPLGGIYGYTF
CDR3 DNA: TGTGCCAGCAGACCTTTAGGGGGTATCTATGGCTACACCTTC

J gene: TRBJ2-7
V gene: TRBV7-9
D gene: TRBD1
clone size: few
CDR3 protein: CASSYETGREQYF
CDR3 DNA: TGTGCCAGCAGTTATGAGACAGGGCGCGAGCAGTACTTC

J gene: TRBJ1-1
V gene: TRBV5-1
D gene: NA
clone size: NA
CDR3 protein: CASSLADKDEAFF
CDR3 DNA: TGCGCCAGCAGCTTGGCAGACAAGGATGAAGCTTTCTTT

J gene: TRBJ1-1
V gene: TRBV5-8
D gene: NA
clone size: NA
CDR3 protein: CASSPSTGMGEAFF
CDR3 DNA: TGTGCCAGCAGCCCCTCCACAGGGATGGGTGAAGCTTTCTTT

J gene: TRBJ2-7
V gene: TRBV2
D gene: TRBD1
clone size: once
CDR3 protein: CASRETGIPYEQYF
CDR3 DNA: TGTGCCAGCAGAGAGACAGGGATCCCCTACGAGCAGTACTTC

J gene: TRBJ2-4
V gene: TRBV7-2
D gene: NA
clone size: NA
CDR3 protein: CASSLGWAGRNIQYF
CDR3 DNA: TGTGCCAGCAGCTTAGGTTGGGCGGGGAGAAACATTCAGTACTTC

J gene: TRBJ2-3
V gene: TRBV5-1
D gene: NA
clone size: few
CDR3 protein: CASSSLSKTDTQYF
CDR3 DNA: TGCGCCAGCAGCTCCCTAAGCAAGACAGATACGCAGTATTTT

J gene: TRBJ1-1
V gene: TRBV4-1
D gene: NA
clone size: NA
CDR3 protein: CASSRSANTEAFF
CDR3 DNA: TGCGCCAGCAGTCGGAGCGCGAACACTGAAGCTTTCTTT

J gene: TRBJ2-1
V gene: TRBV7-7
D gene: TRBD2
clone size: NA
CDR3 protein: CASSSGGVGNEQFF
CDR3 DNA: TGTGCCAGCTCGTCGGGGGGGGTTGGGAATGAGCAGTTCTTC

J gene: TRBJ1-5
V gene: TRBV6-6
D gene: TRBD1
clone size: once
CDR3 protein: CASKTDRSNQPQHF
CDR3 DNA: TGTGCCAGCAAAACGGACAGGAGCAATCAGCCCCAGCATTTT

J gene: TRBJ2-7
V gene: TRBV6-5
D gene: TRBD1
clone size: NA
CDR3 protein: CASINPGTDEQYF
CDR3 DNA: TGTGCCAGCATCAATCCCGGGACAGACGAGCAGTACTTC

J gene: TRBJ2-2
V gene: TRBV5-1
D gene: TRBD2
clone size: NA
CDR3 protein: CASSLDGGGATGELFF
CDR3 DNA: TGCGCCAGCAGCTTGGATGGCGGGGGGGCCACCGGGGAGCTGTTTTTT

J gene: TRBJ2-3
V gene: TRBV6-1
D gene: TRBD2
clone size: NA
CDR3 protein: CASSESIWGSGSTDTQYF
CDR3 DNA: TGTGCCAGCAGTGAAAGCATCTGGGGTAGCGGGAGCACAGATACGCAGTATTTT

J gene: TRBJ2-7
V gene: TRBV25-1
D gene: NA
clone size: NA
CDR3 protein: CASSPRSRYEQYF
CDR3 DNA: TGTGCCAGCAGTCCGAGGAGTCGCTACGAGCAGTACTTC

J gene: TRBJ2-3
V gene: TRBV6-4
D gene: TRBD1
clone size: NA
CDR3 protein: CASSDADRGNTQYF
CDR3 DNA: TGTGCCAGCAGTGACGCGGACAGGGGGAATACGCAGTATTTT

J gene: TRBJ2-7
V gene: TRBV6-5
D gene: NA
clone size: NA
CDR3 protein: CASSLRVDSKQYF
CDR3 DNA: TGTGCCAGCAGTTTAAGAGTCGACTCCAAGCAGTACTTC

J gene: TRBJ1-5
V gene: TRBV7-8
D gene: NA
clone size: NA
CDR3 protein: CASTLYSNQPQHF
CDR3 DNA: TGTGCCAGCACCTTATATAGCAATCAGCCCCAGCATTTT

J gene: TRBJ2-2
V gene: TRBV28
D gene: NA
clone size: few
CDR3 protein: CASTGDNTGELFF
CDR3 DNA: TGTGCCAGCACGGGAGACAACACCGGGGAGCTGTTTTTT

J gene: TRBJ1-2
V gene: TRBV6-1
D gene: NA
clone size: once
CDR3 protein: CASSEGLAGRGYTF
CDR3 DNA: TGTGCCAGCAGTGAAGGGCTGGCAGGTCGTGGCTACACCTTC